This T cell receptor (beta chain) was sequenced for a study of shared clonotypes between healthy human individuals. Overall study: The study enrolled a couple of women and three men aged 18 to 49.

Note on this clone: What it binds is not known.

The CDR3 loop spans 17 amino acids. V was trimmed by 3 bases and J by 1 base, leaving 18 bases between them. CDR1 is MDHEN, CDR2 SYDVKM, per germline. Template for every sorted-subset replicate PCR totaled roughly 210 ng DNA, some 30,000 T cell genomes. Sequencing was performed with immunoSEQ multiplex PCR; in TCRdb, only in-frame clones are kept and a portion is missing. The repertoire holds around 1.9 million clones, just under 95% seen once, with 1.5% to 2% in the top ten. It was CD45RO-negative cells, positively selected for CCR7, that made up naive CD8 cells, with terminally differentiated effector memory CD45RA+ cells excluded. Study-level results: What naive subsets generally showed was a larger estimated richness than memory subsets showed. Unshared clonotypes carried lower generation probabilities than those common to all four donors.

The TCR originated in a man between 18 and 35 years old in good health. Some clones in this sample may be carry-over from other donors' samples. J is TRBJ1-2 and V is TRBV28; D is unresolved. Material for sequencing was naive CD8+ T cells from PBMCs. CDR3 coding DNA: TGTGCCAGCAGTTTTAGGAGCGGAACAAGACTTAACTATGGCTACACCTTC. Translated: CASSFRSGTRLNYGYTF.